This T cell receptor (beta chain) was sequenced during a study of blood T cell repertoires in COVID-19. The overall study: T cells, B-cell-depleted T cells, or PBMCs supplied cDNA or gDNA.

The protocol was immunoSEQ multiplex PCR, while the TCRdb copy is restricted to in-frame clones and leaves out a portion. The table lists 100,000 to 150,000 clones, roughly 83% of them singletons. The CDR3 has 16 residues. The V gene end was trimmed by 5 bases and the J gene end by 3 bases; junction bases not matched to a gene: 10. The germline CDR1 and CDR2 sequences are MNHEY and SVGEGT. The rearrangement joins TRBV6-2 or TRBV6-3 to TRBJ2-5; 9 positions agree with TRBD2. The TCR sequence derives from a human donor in a cohort sampled during active COVID-19. What was sequenced was peripheral blood. CDR3 sequence: CASSHVVAGDKETQYF. DNA of the CDR3: TGTGCCAGCAGTCATGTGGTAGCGGGGGACAAAGAGACCCAGTACTTC.